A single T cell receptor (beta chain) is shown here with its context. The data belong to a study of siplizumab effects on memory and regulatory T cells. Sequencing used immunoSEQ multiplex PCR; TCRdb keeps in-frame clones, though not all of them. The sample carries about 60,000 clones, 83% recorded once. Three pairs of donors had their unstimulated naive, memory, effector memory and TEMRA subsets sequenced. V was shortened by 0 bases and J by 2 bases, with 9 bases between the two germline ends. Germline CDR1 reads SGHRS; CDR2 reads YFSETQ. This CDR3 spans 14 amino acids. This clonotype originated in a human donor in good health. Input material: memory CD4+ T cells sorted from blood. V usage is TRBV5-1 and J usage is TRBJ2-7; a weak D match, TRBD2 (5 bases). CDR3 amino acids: CASSLVSGPYEQYF. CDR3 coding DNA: TGCGCCAGCAGCTTGGTCAGCGGACCCTACGAGCAGTACTTC.